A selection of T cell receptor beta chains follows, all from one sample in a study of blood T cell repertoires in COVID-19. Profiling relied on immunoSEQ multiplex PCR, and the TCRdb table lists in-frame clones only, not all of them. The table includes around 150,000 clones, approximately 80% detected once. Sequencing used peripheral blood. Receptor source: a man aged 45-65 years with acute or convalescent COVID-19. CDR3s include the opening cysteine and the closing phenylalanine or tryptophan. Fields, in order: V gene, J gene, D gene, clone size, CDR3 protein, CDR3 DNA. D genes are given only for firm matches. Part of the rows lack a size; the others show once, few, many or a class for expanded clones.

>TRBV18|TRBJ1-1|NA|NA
CASSLLQNTEAFF
TGTGCCAGCTCACTACTCCAGAACACTGAAGCTTTCTTT
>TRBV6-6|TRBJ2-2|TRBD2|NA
CASSPRLAGVLGTGELFF
TGTGCCAGCAGTCCTCGACTAGCGGGGGTATTGGGAACCGGGGAGCTGTTTTTT
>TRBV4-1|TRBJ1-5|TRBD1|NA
CASSQVRDSRNQPQHF
TGCGCCAGCAGCCAAGTACGGGACAGTCGCAATCAGCCCCAGCATTTT
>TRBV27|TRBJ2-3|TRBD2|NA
CASSGASGWYTDTQYF
TGTGCCAGCAGTGGGGCTAGCGGGTGGTACACAGATACGCAGTATTTT
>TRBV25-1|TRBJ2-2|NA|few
CASSESLEVGELFF
TGTGCCAGCAGTGAATCTCTAGAGGTCGGGGAGCTGTTTTTT
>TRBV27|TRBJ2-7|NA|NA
CASSHGDSYEQYF
TGTGCCAGCAGTCACGGAGACTCCTACGAGCAGTACTTC
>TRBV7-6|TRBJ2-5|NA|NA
CASSLVEGETQYF
TGTGCCAGCAGCTTGGTAGAGGGAGAGACCCAGTACTTC
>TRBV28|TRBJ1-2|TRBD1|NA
CASTGQGVRVSNYGYTF
TGTGCCAGCACCGGACAGGGAGTGCGTGTTTCAAACTATGGCTACACCTTC
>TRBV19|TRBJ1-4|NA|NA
CASSLTVNEKLFF
TGTGCCAGTAGTTTGACAGTGAATGAAAAACTGTTTTTT
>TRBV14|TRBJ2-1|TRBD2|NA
CASSQALGGGALLFF
TGTGCCAGCAGCCAAGCCTTGGGCGGGGGGGCTTTGCTGTTCTTC
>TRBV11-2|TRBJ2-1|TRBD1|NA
CASGTGVYNEQFF
TGTGCCAGCGGTACAGGGGTCTACAATGAGCAGTTCTTC
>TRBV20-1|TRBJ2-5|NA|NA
CSASRQVEETQYF
TGCAGTGCTAGTCGGCAGGTCGAAGAGACCCAGTACTTC
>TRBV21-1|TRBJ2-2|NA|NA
CASWGAVAGKREELFF
TGTGCCAGTTGGGGGGCAGTAGCGGGGAAAAGAGAGGAGCTGTTTTTT
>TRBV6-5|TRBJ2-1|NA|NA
CASVDGGNNEQFF
TGTGCCAGCGTGGATGGAGGGAACAATGAGCAGTTCTTC
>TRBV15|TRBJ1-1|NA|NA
CATSPAGLHTEAFF
TGTGCCACCAGTCCAGCAGGGTTGCACACTGAAGCTTTCTTT
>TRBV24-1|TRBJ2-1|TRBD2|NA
CATSDLGGGSSYNEQFF
TGTGCCACCAGTGATTTGGGCGGGGGGAGCTCCTACAATGAGCAGTTCTTC
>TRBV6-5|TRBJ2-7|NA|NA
CAIRQERAGEQYF
TGTGCCATACGCCAGGAGAGGGCCGGCGAGCAGTACTTC
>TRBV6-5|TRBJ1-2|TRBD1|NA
CASSPLIEGAHGYTF
TGTGCCAGCAGTCCCCTTATTGAGGGGGCTCATGGCTACACCTTC
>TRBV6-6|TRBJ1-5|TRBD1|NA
CASSYTGTGFVQPQHF
TGTGCCAGCAGTTATACCGGGACAGGGTTCGTTCAGCCCCAGCATTTT
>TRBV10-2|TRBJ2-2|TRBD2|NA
CASRLAGATGELFF
TGCGCCAGCCGACTAGCGGGGGCGACCGGGGAGCTGTTTTTT
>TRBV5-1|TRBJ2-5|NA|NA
CASSLVAEETQYF
TGCGCCAGCAGCTTGGTGGCCGAAGAGACCCAGTACTTC
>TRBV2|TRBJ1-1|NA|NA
CASLYIDLNTEAFF
TGTGCCAGCCTGTATATCGACTTAAACACTGAAGCTTTCTTT